This T cell receptor beta chain was captured by sequencing in a study of Graves' ophthalmopathy and Graves' hyperthyroidism. J lost 2 bases, V lost 7 bases, and 4 bases had no gene match. Germline CDR1 reads SQVTM; CDR2 reads ANQGSEA. The CDR3 sequence is 13 residues long. Beta-chain TCR CDR3 regions were amplified from RNA transcripts. The authors performed first-round RT-PCR with HTBI primers and then a second-round multiplex PCR. TCRdb re-derived calls from the multiplex PCR reads in MiXCR, one entry per CDR3 protein. This sample has around 590,000 distinct CDR3 sequences; 35% to 45% occur once, and the top ten carry about 4.6%. This clonotype appeared a few times.

The specimen sequenced was peripheral blood or thyroid tissue (not recorded which). The clonotype comes from an adult man with Graves' hyperthyroidism. The V gene is TRBV29-1, the J gene TRBJ2-3; 9 bases align to TRBD2. CDR3 in DNA: TGCAGCGGGATAGCGGGGGACACAGATACGCAGTATTTT. Translated: CSGIAGDTDTQYF.